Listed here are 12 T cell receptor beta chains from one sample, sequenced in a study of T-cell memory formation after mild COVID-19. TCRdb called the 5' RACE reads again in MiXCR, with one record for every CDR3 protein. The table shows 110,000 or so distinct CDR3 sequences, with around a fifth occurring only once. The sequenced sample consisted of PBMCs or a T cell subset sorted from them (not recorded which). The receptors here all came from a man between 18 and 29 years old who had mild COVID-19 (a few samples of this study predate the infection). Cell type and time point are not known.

CDR3 nucleotide sequence: TGTGCCAGCAGCCCCTGGACTAGCGGGGGCACAGATACGCAGTATTTT. This codes for CASSPWTSGGTDTQYF. The chain has TRBV4-2 and TRBJ2-3; 12 bases are a match to TRBD2. The CDR3 is 16 residues long. J lost 1 base, V lost 4 bases, and 3 bases had no gene match. CDR1 is LGHNA, CDR2 YNFKEQ, per germline.

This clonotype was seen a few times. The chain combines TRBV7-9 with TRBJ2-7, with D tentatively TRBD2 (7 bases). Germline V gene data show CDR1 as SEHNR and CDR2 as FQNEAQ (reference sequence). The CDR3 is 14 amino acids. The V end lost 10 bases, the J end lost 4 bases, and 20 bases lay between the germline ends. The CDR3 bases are TGTGCCATCATCCAGCGGGACAACCCTTACGAGCAGTACTTC. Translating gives CAIIQRDNPYEQYF.

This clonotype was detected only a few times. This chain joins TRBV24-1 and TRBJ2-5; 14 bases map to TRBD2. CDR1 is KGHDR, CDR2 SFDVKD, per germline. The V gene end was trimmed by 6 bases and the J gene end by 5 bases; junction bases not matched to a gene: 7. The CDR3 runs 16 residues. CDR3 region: CATSPGLAGVWETQYF. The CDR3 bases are TGTGCCACCAGTCCGGGACTAGCGGGGGTTTGGGAGACCCAGTACTTC.

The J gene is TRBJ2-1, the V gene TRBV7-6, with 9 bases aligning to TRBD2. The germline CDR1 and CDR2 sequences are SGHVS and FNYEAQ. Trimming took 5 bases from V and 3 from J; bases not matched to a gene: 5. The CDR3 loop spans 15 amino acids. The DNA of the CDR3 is TGTGCCAGCAGCCAAGGAGCGGGAGGCTACAATGAGCAGTTCTTC. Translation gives CASSQGAGGYNEQFF.

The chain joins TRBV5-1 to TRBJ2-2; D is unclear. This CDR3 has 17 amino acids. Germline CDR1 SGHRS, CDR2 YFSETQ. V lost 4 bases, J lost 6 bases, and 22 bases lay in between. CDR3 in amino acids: CASSEVDPTNDAGELFF. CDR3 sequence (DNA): TGCGCCAGCAGCGAAGTAGATCCCACTAACGATGCCGGGGAGCTGTTTTTT.

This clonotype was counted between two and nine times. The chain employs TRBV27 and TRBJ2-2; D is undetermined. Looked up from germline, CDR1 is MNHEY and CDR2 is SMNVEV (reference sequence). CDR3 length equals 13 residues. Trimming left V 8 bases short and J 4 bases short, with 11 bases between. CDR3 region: CASRPAATGELFF. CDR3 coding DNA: TGTGCCAGCCGTCCCGCAGCCACCGGGGAGCTGTTTTTT.

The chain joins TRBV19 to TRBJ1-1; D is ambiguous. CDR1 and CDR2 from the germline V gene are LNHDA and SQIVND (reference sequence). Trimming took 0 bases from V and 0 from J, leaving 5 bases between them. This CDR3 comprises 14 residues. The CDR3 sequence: CASSIEGLNTEAFF. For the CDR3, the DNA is TGTGCCAGTAGTATAGAAGGGTTGAACACTGAAGCTTTCTTT.

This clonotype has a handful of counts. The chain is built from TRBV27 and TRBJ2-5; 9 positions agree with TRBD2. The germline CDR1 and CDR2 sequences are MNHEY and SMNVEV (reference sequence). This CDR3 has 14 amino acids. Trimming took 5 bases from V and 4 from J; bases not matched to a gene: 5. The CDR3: CASSPGLARETQYF. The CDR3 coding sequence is TGTGCCAGCAGTCCGGGACTAGCAAGAGAGACCCAGTACTTC.

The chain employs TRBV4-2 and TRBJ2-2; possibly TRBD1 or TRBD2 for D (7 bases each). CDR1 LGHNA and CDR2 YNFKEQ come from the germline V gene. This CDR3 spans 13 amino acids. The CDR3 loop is CASGGENTGELFF. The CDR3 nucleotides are TGTGCATCAGGGGGGGAGAACACCGGGGAGCTGTTTTTT.

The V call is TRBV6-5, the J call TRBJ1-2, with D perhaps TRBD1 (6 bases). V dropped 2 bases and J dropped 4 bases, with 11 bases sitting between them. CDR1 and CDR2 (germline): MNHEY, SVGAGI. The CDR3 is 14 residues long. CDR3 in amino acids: CASSYKGGGYGYTF. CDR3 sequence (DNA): TGTGCCAGCAGTTACAAGGGGGGCGGCTATGGCTACACCTTC.

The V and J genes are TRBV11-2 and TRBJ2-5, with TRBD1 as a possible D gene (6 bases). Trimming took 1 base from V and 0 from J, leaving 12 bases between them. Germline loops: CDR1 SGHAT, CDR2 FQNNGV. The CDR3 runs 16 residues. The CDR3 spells CASSLALRGDQETQYF. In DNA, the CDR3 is TGTGCCAGCAGCTTAGCCCTCAGGGGAGACCAAGAGACCCAGTACTTC.

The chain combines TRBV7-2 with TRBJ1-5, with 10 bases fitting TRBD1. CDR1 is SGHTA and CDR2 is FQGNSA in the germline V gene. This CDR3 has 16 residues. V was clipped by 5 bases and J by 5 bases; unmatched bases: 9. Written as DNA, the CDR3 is TGTGCCAGCAGCAGAGAGAGACAGGGGGCATATCAGCCCCAGCATTTT. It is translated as CASSRERQGAYQPQHF.